What follows describes a single T cell receptor beta chain. This clone turned up a few times. Which antigen it targets is not known. One base away there is no much larger clone; base qualities are not given. CDR1 LNHDA and CDR2 SQIVND are derived from the germline V gene (reference sequence). The junction carries 17 bases between V and J, which are trimmed by 10 bases and 2 bases respectively. Measured from the cysteine to the phenylalanine, the CDR3 is 15 residues long. Only CDR3 DNA is held: 45 bases, read in frame from base 1. Collaborating institutions collected whole blood in K2EDTA tubes following their own protocols. For TCRbeta analysis, collaborators shipped samples as frozen whole blood, isolated PBMCs, or DNA extracted from either of those sample types. The immunoSEQ Assay, a bias-controlled multiplex PCR, was used to amplify TCRbeta CDR3 regions from genomic DNA. Under the source paper's analysis protocol: The number of nucleated cells in each sample was estimated from the amplification of reference gene primers within the assay. To quantify the absolute abundance of each unique TCRbeta CDR3 rearrangement, sequence reads were collapsed and filtered. For each sample, productive Simpson clonality was calculated by taking the square root of Simpson's diversity index across productive rearrangements. Here the immuneACCESS table is served through TCRdb, limited to in-frame sequences with V and J called. Missing clones are a known gap in these copies; in checked studies unresolved V genes cover under half, and the rest lacks a known reason. V and J calls and clone size come straight from that table; D and trimming were deduced from the DNA. This sample lists under 300,000 clones; approximately 84% were detected once. The top ten hold 4% of the sample.

The sample comes from a study of blood T cell repertoires in COVID-19 (dated by TCRdb to 2018 to 2020). In the study overall: The collaborator samples originated in the United States, Italy and Spain and spanned the acute and convalescent phases of COVID-19. The repertoires were released in a freely available public database meant as a resource for research on the immune response to SARS-CoV-2. The material from the prospective study consisted of cDNA or gDNA derived from T cells, B-cell-depleted T cells, or PBMCs. Where available, HLA class I and class II types were obtained from metadata supplied by the sample provider rather than from assay-based typing. The samples were drawn from the first 160 participants of the ongoing ImmuneRACE study and from 1,254 subjects provided by 6 global collaborators. The dataset comprised deeply sampled blood TCRbeta repertoires from subjects exposed to, actively infected with, or recovered from COVID-19. Sample metadata almost always included a de-identified subject ID, COVID-19 status, age in years and sex. The paper as a whole reports these results and caveats: Clinical and demographic metadata were provided uncurated, with the amount varying by source and participant.

Input material: peripheral blood. The sequence is built from TRBV19 and TRBJ2-2; perhaps TRBD1 is the D gene, with 6 bases matching. The receptor's source is a man aged 50 or older with acute or convalescent COVID-19. The DNA reads as follows: TGTGCCACTCAGCCTAGCAGGGGTAACACCGGGGAGCTGTTTTTT. The resulting protein is CATQPSRGNTGELFF.